Sequencing of this TCR beta chain was carried out in a study of technical replicates of blood from several donors (dated by TCRdb to 2015 to 2018). Concerning this clone: What this receptor recognizes is not known. Base qualities are missing; no much larger clone stands one base away.

Library construction relied on the immunoSEQ multiplex PCR assay. In TCRdb, the immuneACCESS table is reduced to in-frame sequences with V and J assigned. These tables do not hold every clone; where another copy was compared, an unresolved V gene accounts for under half, and the others remain unexplained. Across this sample there are 70,000 to 85,000 clones, with 95% to 98% seen only once. The top ten constitute 0.15% to 0.2% of the sample. The germline V gene gives CDR1 as MGHRA and CDR2 as YSYEKL. Trimmed from V: 1 base; trimmed from J: 5 bases; junction bases lacking a gene match: 6. The CDR3 sequence holds 17 residues, the cysteine and phenylalanine included. Only CDR3 DNA is held: 51 bases, read in frame from base 1.

The rearrangement combines TRBV4-1 with TRBJ2-2, with TRBD2 matching 11 junction bases. Sequences were obtained from T cells isolated from PBMCs. This clonotype originated in a human donor in good health. The DNA sequence is given as TGCGCCAGCAGCCAAGCCTCACTAGCGGGGGTTACCGGGGAGCTGTTTTTT. The resulting protein is CASSQASLAGVTGELFF.